Sequencing of this T cell receptor (beta chain) was carried out in a study of CD8 T cells in ankylosing spondylitis. The study, taken as a whole, reports: For ankylosing spondylitis blood, a TCR beta motif of about eight highly homologous variants appeared characteristic. Disease-linked clones had a CD8+ phenotype and relatively low frequency in peripheral blood. Earlier reports found some motif variants in synovial fluid and blood in reactive arthritis. Disease-linked clones reportedly showed significant enrichment in matched ankylosing spondylitis synovial fluid.

The TCR beta libraries were generated through quantitative 5'-RACE incorporating molecular barcodes. TCRdb re-called the 5' RACE reads with MiXCR, one entry per CDR3 protein. The table records approximately 400,000 distinct CDR3 sequences, 17% of them present only once. The germline gives CDR1 SEHNR, CDR2 FQNEAQ (reference sequence). V was trimmed by 1 base and J by 4 bases, leaving 7 bases between them. The CDR3 has 13 amino acids. This clonotype was seen a handful of times. The antigen remains unidentified. This receptor was obtained from a male donor with ankylosing spondylitis. Sequences were obtained from blood, either unsorted or a sorted T cell fraction (not recorded which). The V gene is TRBV7-9, the J gene TRBJ1-1; D is possibly TRBD1 (5 bases). CDR3 coding DNA: TGTGCCAGCAGCTTAGGACAGTTCACTGAAGCTTTCTTT. Protein product: CASSLGQFTEAFF.